The clone carrying this T cell receptor (beta chain) was seen a single time. These data belong to a study of blood T cell repertoires in COVID-19. Study-wide context: Italy, Spain and the United States were the sources of the convalescent and acute COVID-19 samples. PBMCs, B-cell-depleted T cells, or T cells were the source of the cDNA or gDNA that made up the material.

V lost 0 bases and J lost 5, with 8 bases in between. This CDR3 comprises 14 residues. CDR1 is SGHNT, CDR2 YYREEE, per germline (reference sequence). Profiling relied on immunoSEQ multiplex PCR, and the TCRdb table lists in-frame clones only, not all of them. Of 150,000 to 160,000 clones in the sample, around 85% were seen once. Those enrolled in Seattle joined during active infection and were followed longitudinally afterward. The source material was peripheral blood. This chain joins TRBV5-4 and TRBJ2-2; the D gene is possibly TRBD1 (6 bases). This clonotype originated in a man aged 55 to 70 with COVID-19, enrolled during active disease. The CDR3 DNA is TGTGCCAGCAGCTTGGAAAGGGGGACCGGGGAGCTGTTTTTT. Translated: CASSLERGTGELFF.